The T cell receptor (beta chain) described here comes from a study of T cells in Graves' hyperthyroidism and ophthalmopathy. Trimming at V came to 5 bases and at J to 8 bases, leaving 3 bases not matched to a gene. The CDR3 is made up of 14 amino acids. CDR1 and CDR2 (germline): SEHNR, FQNEAQ (reference sequence). This clonotype was picked up many times. Antigen specificity is unknown. General study results and limits: Researchers report that a 13 V-J model separated ophthalmopathy from stable hyperthyroidism.

TCR beta CDR3 region amplification was performed from RNA transcripts. RT-PCR in the first round (using the HTBI primer set) targeted the TCR CDR3. Each CDR3 protein is one row after TCRdb ran MiXCR on the multiplex PCR reads. The sample holds 550,000 to 600,000 distinct CDR3 sequences; roughly a sixth are singletons and the top ten take roughly 18%. The specimen was blood. This chain joins TRBV7-9 and TRBJ1-6, with TRBD1 identical over 10 bases. This TCR came from a woman aged 18-29 years with Graves' hyperthyroidism. The CDR3 is CASSHGTGDSPLHF. The DNA for the CDR3 is TGTGCCAGCAGCCACGGGACAGGGGATTCACCCCTCCACTTT.